This T cell receptor (beta chain) was identified in a study of T cell clonotyping in hematopoietic cell transplantation. Whole-study results and caveats: Without cell sorting, CD4 versus CD8 contributions remain unresolved. Recipient TCR diversity dropped after transplant; expanded clonotypes rose from day 30 to 180. Broader posttransplant TCR repertoire diversity was predicted by graft donor and pretransplant recipient Inverse Simpson Index values.

Profiled with immunoSEQ multiplex PCR; TCRdb holds only in-frame clones, not every one. The sample lists roughly 42,000 clones, 90% to 95% occurring once. Note on this clone: As yet, its antigen is unknown.

With 1 base removed from V and 7 bases from J, the gap between germline ends came to 11 bases. The CDR3 is 15 residues long. Germline loops: CDR1 MGHDK, CDR2 SYGVNS. The chain combines TRBV25-1 with TRBJ1-6; possibly TRBD1 for D (5 bases). The clonotype originates from a woman aged 45-65 years in good health. Some clones in this sample may be carry-over from other donors' samples. Sequenced input: peripheral blood mononuclear cells. The CDR3 nucleotides read TGTGCCAGCAGTGAATCAGGGACCGAAAATTCACCCCTCCACTTT. Protein sequence: CASSESGTENSPLHF.